Listed below are T cell receptor beta chains from one sample, sequenced in a study of cytomegalovirus exposure and HLA in healthy donors. The data were produced by immunoSEQ multiplex PCR, yet TCRdb's version contains in-frame clones alone and is incomplete. Of more than 95,000 clones in the sample, over 8% were seen once. What was sequenced was PBMCs. These receptors all stem from a man younger than 40 in good health and CMV-seronegative. Both conserved end residues are part of each CDR3. The D gene is left open where the match is weak. The size of a clone is reported for some rows only, either as once, few or many, or as a class for expanded clones.

abundance	v_gene	j_gene	d_gene	CDR3aa	CDR3nt
-	TRBV25-1	TRBJ1-5	TRBD1	CASRYDRDGNQPQHF	TGTGCCAGCCGCTACGACAGGGATGGCAATCAGCCCCAGCATTTT
-	TRBV11-3	TRBJ2-7	-	CASSLDRAYEQYF	TGTGCCAGCAGCTTAGATCGGGCCTACGAGCAGTACTTC
few	TRBV4-1	TRBJ2-7	-	CASSPRAAGNYEQYF	TGCGCCAGCAGCCCCCGAGCGGCCGGAAACTACGAGCAGTACTTC
few	TRBV27	TRBJ1-5	TRBD1	CASSLQGQSYQPQHF	TGTGCCAGCAGTCTCCAGGGACAGTCGTATCAGCCCCAGCATTTT
-	TRBV4-1	TRBJ1-2	-	CASSLTVNYGYTF	TGCGCCAGCAGCCTGACAGTTAACTATGGCTACACCTTC
-	TRBV19	TRBJ2-3	TRBD2	CASSTRGLRTSGSTDTQYF	TGTGCCAGTAGTACCCGCGGCCTTAGGACTAGCGGTAGCACAGATACGCAGTATTTT
few	TRBV28	TRBJ1-1	-	CASSRTEAFF	TGTGCCAGCAGCCGGACTGAAGCTTTCTTT
few	TRBV19	TRBJ2-3	-	CASSGSRLSTDTQYF	TGTGCCAGTAGTGGCAGCCGACTTAGCACAGATACGCAGTATTTT
few	TRBV19	TRBJ1-1	TRBD1	CASSWTGGVRVAEAFF	TGTGCCAGTAGCTGGACAGGGGGCGTGAGGGTCGCTGAAGCTTTCTTT
few	TRBV2	TRBJ1-4	-	CASSGFGSQNEKLFF	TGTGCCAGCAGTGGGTTCGGGTCTCAAAATGAAAAACTGTTTTTT
few	TRBV30	TRBJ2-7	TRBD1	CAWLQPGQGNREQYF	TGTGCCTGGCTCCAGCCGGGACAGGGGAATAGGGAGCAGTACTTC
few	TRBV7-9	TRBJ1-6	-	CASSLVQGQNSPLHF	TGTGCCAGCAGCTTAGTGCAGGGCCAAAATTCACCCCTCCACTTT
-	TRBV7-9	TRBJ2-5	-	CASSLQGWETQYF	TGTGCCAGCAGCTTACAGGGTTGGGAGACCCAGTACTTC
-	TRBV2	TRBJ2-1	TRBD2	CASSGPSGLAGEQFF	TGTGCCAGCAGTGGCCCCTCGGGACTAGCGGGAGAGCAGTTCTTC
-	TRBV27	TRBJ2-2	TRBD1	CASSGTGGTGELFF	TGTGCCAGCAGTGGGACAGGGGGCACCGGGGAGCTGTTTTTT
few	TRBV5-1	TRBJ1-4	-	CASSFYGEKLFF	TGCGCCAGCAGCTTTTACGGGGAAAAACTGTTTTTT
few	TRBV12-5	TRBJ2-3	-	CASGQRPTEGADTQYF	TGTGCTAGTGGCCAGAGACCTACTGAGGGGGCAGATACGCAGTATTTT
-	TRBV7-9	TRBJ2-7	-	CASRWLDSNEQYF	TGTGCCAGCCGGTGGCTAGATAGTAACGAGCAGTACTTC
few	TRBV2	TRBJ1-6	-	CASTPLGPGDNSPLHF	TGTGCCAGCACCCCTCTGGGTCCGGGGGATAATTCACCCCTCCACTTT
few	TRBV28	TRBJ1-3	-	CASSSPRTAGNTIYF	TGTGCCAGCAGCTCCCCCAGGACAGCTGGAAACACCATATATTTT
few	TRBV6-5	TRBJ2-5	TRBD2	CASSSLGSGTPETQYF	TGTGCCAGCAGTTCCCTGGGTAGCGGGACCCCGGAGACCCAGTACTTC
few	TRBV6-5	TRBJ2-4	TRBD2	CASSYSMGGAKNIQYF	TGTGCCAGCAGTTACTCGATGGGAGGGGCCAAAAACATTCAGTACTTC